Given below is one T cell receptor (beta chain) in context. In its sample, this clone was seen a few times. Its antigen remains undetermined. It has no much larger one-base neighbor in the sample; base qualities were not kept. CDR1 is given as SQVTM and CDR2 as ANQGSEA, both from the germline V gene. Trimmed from V: 5 bases; trimmed from J: 4 bases; junction bases lacking a gene match: 13. Including the terminal cysteine and phenylalanine, the CDR3 comprises 15 residues. Only the CDR3 DNA stays, 45 bases, in frame from base 1. These data belong to a study of OX40 agonist ivuxolimab in advanced cancers. Turning to the overall study: The costimulatory receptor OX40 (CD134) was targeted by ivuxolimab, a fully human IgG2 agonistic monoclonal antibody. Intravenous ivuxolimab was administered to patients every 2 weeks at six dose levels: 0.01, 0.1, 0.3, 1.5, 3 and 10 mg/kg. Among the approximately 54 dose-escalation patients, roughly 20 had hepatocellular carcinoma, approximately 15 melanoma, 9 renal cell carcinoma and 9 head and neck cancer. The dose-escalation cohort was roughly 80% male with a mean age of roughly 62 years, ranging from roughly 20 to 80. Patients were allowed to have had prior anti-PD-1, anti-PD-L1 or anti-CTLA-4 therapy, and around 37% of the dose-escalation patients had previously received checkpoint inhibitors. Partial responses occurred in three dose-escalation patients: two with cutaneous melanoma and one with hepatocellular carcinoma. The purpose of peripheral TCRbeta sequencing was to test whether ivuxolimab changed TCR sequence diversity and led to clonal T-cell expansion. The monotherapy dose-escalation portion (N = 52 patients) of the phase I ivuxolimab trial is reported in the paper. The study at large found these results: In the 0.1-3.0 mg/kg groups, partial responders had among the lowest normalized peripheral clonal expansion, particularly in CD8+ T cells. The antigen specificity of the clonally expanded peripheral T cells was not determined. Low levels of normalized T-cell clonal expansion were also shown by some nonresponding patients. At doses of 0.1 to 3.0 mg/kg, clonal expansion of both CD4+ and CD8+ blood T cells was observed from baseline to week 6. After ivuxolimab, CD8+ T cells had more expanded clones than CD4+ T cells on average.

Patients with a history of autoimmune disease or receiving systemic immunosuppression were excluded from the trial. Peripheral blood for TCR sequencing was collected from all dose cohorts at baseline, on cycle 4 day 1, and on cycle 7 day 1. Samples came from an open-label, multicenter, first-in-human phase I dose-escalation trial of ivuxolimab. Adults with locally advanced or metastatic melanoma, renal cell, hepatocellular, or head and neck squamous cell carcinoma were enrolled in the trial. Before TCR sequencing, CD4+ T cells and CD8+ T cells from peripheral blood were sorted into separate populations. For sequencing of the TCRbeta CDR3 region, genomic DNA was extracted from the sorted cells. TCRbeta CDR3 regions were sequenced using the immunoSEQ Assay. The immuneACCESS repertoire file appears here via TCRdb, limited to in-frame rearrangements. These files lack a portion of the clones; in checked studies, under half of the deficit traces to unresolved V genes, and the cause of the others is not known. The table for this sample lists under 85,000 clones; around nine tenths of them were counted only once. The ten largest clones add up to under 0.85% of the sample.

This sample comprised CD4+ or CD8+ T cells sorted from blood, obtained in a trial of the OX40 agonist ivuxolimab. The TCR was taken from an adult with an advanced solid tumor such as melanoma, head and neck, liver or kidney cancer. The sequence joins TRBV29-1 to TRBJ2-7, and 8 bases in between align with TRBD1. The CDR3 sequence is CSVRGQGVFWYEQYF. The nucleotide sequence reads TGCAGCGTTCGAGGACAGGGTGTATTTTGGTACGAGCAGTACTTC.